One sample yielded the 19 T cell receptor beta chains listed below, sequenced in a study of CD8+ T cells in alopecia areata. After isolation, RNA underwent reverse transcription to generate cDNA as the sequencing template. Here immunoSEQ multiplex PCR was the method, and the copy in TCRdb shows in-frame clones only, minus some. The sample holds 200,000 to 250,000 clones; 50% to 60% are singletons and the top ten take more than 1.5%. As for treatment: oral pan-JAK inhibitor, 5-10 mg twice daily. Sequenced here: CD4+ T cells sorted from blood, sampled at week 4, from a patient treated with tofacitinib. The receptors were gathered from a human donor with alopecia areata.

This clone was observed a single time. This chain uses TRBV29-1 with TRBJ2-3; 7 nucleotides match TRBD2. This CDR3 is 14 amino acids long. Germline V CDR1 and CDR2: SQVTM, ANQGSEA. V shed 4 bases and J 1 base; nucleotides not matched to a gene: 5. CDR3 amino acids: CSVAFLAGTDTQYF. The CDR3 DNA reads TGCAGCGTTGCTTTCCTAGCGGGCACAGATACGCAGTATTTT.

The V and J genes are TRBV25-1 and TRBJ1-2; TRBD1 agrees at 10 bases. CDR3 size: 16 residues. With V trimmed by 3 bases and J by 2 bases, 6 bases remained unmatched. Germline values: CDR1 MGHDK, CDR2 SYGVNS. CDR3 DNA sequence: TGTGCCAGCAGTGAGAACACGGGACAGGGGAACTATGGCTACACCTTC. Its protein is CASSENTGQGNYGYTF.

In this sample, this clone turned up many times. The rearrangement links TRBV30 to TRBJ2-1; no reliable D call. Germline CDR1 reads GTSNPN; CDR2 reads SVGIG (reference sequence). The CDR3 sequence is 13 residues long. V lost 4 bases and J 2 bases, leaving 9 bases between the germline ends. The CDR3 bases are TGTGCCTGGACACAAAATACCTACAATGAGCAGTTCTTC. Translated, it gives CAWTQNTYNEQFF.

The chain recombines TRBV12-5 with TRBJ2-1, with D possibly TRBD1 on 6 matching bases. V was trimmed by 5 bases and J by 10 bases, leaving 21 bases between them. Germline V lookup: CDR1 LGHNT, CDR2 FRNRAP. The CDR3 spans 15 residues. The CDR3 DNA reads TGTGCTAGTGGTAACCCTAGGTTCAGGGGAGAGGAGCAGTTCTTC. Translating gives CASGNPRFRGEEQFF. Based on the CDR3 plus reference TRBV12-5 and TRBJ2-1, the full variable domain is DARVTQTPRHKVTEMGQEVTMRCQPILGHNTVFWYRQTMMQGLELLAYFRNRAPLDDSGMPKDRFSAEMPDATLATLKIQPSEPRDSAVYFCASGNPRFRGEEQFFGPGTRLTVL.

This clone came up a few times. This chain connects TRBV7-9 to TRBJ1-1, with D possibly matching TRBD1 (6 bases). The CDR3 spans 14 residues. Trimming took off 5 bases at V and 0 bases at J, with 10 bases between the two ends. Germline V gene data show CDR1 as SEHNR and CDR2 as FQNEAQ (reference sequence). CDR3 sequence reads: CASSQGTMNTEAFF. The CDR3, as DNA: TGTGCCAGCAGCCAGGGGACAATGAACACTGAAGCTTTCTTT.

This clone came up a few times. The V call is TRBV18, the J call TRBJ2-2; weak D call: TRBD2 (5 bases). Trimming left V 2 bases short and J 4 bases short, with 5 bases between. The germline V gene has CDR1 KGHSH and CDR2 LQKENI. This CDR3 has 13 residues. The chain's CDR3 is CASSPGSTGELFF. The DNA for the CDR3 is TGTGCCAGCTCACCAGGGAGCACCGGGGAGCTGTTTTTT.

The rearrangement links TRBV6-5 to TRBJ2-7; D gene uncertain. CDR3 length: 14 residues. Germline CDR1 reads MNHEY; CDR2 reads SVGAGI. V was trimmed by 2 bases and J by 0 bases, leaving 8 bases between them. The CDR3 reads CASSYRARSYEQYF. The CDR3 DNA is TGTGCCAGCAGTTACCGAGCGCGCTCCTACGAGCAGTACTTC.

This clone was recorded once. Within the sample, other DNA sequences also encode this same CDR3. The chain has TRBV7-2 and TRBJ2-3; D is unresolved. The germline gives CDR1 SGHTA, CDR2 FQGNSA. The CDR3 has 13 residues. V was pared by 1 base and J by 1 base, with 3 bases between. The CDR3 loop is CASSLVGTDTQYF. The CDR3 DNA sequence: TGTGCCAGCAGCTTAGTGGGCACAGATACGCAGTATTTT.

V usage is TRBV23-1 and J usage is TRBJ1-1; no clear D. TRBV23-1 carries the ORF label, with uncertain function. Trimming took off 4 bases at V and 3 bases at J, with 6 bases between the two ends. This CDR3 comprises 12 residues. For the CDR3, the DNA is TGCGCCAGCAGTCTGAGGGACACTGAAGCTTTCTTT. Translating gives CASSLRDTEAFF.

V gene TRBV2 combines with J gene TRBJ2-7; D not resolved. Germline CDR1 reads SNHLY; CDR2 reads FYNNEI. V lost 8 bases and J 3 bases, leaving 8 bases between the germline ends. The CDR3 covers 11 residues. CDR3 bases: TGTGCCAGCTCAACCAACTACGAGCAGTACTTC. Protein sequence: CASSTNYEQYF.

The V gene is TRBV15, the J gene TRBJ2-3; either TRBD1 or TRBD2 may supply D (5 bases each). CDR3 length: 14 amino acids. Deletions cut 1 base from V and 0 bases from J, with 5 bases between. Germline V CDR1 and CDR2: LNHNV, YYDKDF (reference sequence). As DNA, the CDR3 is TGTGCCACCAGCAGAGGGGGGAGCACAGATACGCAGTATTTT. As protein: CATSRGGSTDTQYF.

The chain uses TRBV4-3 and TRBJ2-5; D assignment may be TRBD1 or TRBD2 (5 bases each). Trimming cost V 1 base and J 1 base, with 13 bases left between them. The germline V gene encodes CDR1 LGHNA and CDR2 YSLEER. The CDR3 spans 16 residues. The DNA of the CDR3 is TGCGCCAGCAGCCAAGCTCTCCGGGGACCCCAAGAGACCCAGTACTTC. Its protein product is CASSQALRGPQETQYF.

The CDR3 sequence is CSVGRGGAETQYF. DNA of the CDR3: TGCAGCGTTGGACGGGGGGGCGCAGAGACCCAGTACTTC. The chain uses TRBV29-1 and TRBJ2-5, with 8 bases matching TRBD2. V lost 4 bases, J lost 4 bases, and 5 bases stayed unmatched. Germline-derived CDR1 and CDR2 are SQVTM and ANQGSEA. This CDR3 comprises 13 residues.

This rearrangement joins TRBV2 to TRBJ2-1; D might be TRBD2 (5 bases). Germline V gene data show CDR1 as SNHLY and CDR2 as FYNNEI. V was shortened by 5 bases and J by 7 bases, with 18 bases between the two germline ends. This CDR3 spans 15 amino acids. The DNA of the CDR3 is TGTGCCAGCAGTTTTTTGGAAGGTTGGAGGAATGAGCAGTTCTTC. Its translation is CASSFLEGWRNEQFF.

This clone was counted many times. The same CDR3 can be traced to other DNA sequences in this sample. CDR3 in DNA: TGTGCCATCAGTGAGTCGACAGATACGCAGTATTTT. Encoded protein: CAISESTDTQYF. The chain combines TRBV10-3 with TRBJ2-3; D not certain. The V end lost 0 bases, the J end lost 3 bases, and 1 base lay between the germline ends. CDR3 size: 12 residues. Germline loops: CDR1 ENHRY, CDR2 SYGVKD.

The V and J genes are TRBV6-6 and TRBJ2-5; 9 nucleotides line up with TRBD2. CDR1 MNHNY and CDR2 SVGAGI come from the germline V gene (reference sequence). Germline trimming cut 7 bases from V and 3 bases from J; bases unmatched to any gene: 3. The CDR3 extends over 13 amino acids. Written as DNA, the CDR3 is TGTGCCAGCACCATAGCGGGGGAAGAGACCCAGTACTTC. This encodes CASTIAGEETQYF.

This chain's CDR3 is CAWSVLAGPYNEQFF. The DNA of the CDR3 is TGTGCCTGGAGTGTACTAGCGGGTCCCTACAATGAGCAGTTCTTC. The chain carries TRBV30 and TRBJ2-1; 9 bases align to TRBD2. Germline V gene data show CDR1 as GTSNPN and CDR2 as SVGIG (reference sequence). There are 15 residues in the CDR3. Germline trimming cut 0 bases from V and 2 bases from J; bases unmatched to any gene: 2.

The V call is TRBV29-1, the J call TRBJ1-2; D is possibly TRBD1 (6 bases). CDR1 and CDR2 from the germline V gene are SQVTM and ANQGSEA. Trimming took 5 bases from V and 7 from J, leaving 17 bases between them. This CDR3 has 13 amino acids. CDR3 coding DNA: TGCAGCGTTAGGACAGAAAGGTTTAGTGGCTACACCTTC. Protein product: CSVRTERFSGYTF.

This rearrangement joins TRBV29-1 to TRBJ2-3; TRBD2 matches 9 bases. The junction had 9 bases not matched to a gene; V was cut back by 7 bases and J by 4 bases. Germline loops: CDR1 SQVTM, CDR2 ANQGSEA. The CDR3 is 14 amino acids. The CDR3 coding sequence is TGCAGCGGTGGACTAGCGATTTCGTCAGATACGCAGTATTTT. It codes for CSGGLAISSDTQYF.